The entry that follows covers one T cell receptor beta chain sequence. What it binds is not known. Sequenced by immunoSEQ multiplex PCR; TCRdb stores in-frame clones only, minus some. The sample includes 15,000 to 25,000 clones, roughly four fifths of them seen just once. This sample stems from a study of T cell therapy after organ transplantation. The CDR3 covers 13 residues. The germline gives CDR1 GTSNPN, CDR2 SVGIG (reference sequence). Trimming shortened V by 0 bases and J by 2 bases, and 8 bases separated the two germline ends. Specified time point: 4-8 weeks after completion of therapy. The sequenced sample was CD8+ T cells from blood, obtained after autologous CMV-specific T cell therapy. This receptor was identified in a human patient who had received a solid organ transplant and had CMV disease. Some T cells may originate from the graft donor. The chain is built from TRBV30 and TRBJ2-7; D not resolved. The CDR3 spells CAWSVGHAYEQYF. The CDR3 DNA follows: TGTGCCTGGAGTGTAGGGCATGCCTACGAGCAGTACTTC.